This T cell receptor (beta chain) originates from a study of cytomegalovirus exposure and HLA in healthy donors. Study outcomes and limitations: Data from an earlier analysis indicated that most TCR beta V segments were productive either about 87% or about 30% of the time.

Primers: 60 Vbeta forward and 13 Jbeta reverse. The repertoire was sequenced with immunoSEQ multiplex PCR; TCRdb's copy has only in-frame clones and lacks some. Its table lists 70,000 or so clones. Comment on this clone: Its antigen is not identified.

What was sequenced was PBMCs. The receptor comes from a middle-aged man in good health and CMV-seronegative.

The CDR3 nucleotides are TGTGCCACCAAGATGTTGGGGGGCGGGAGGCCACTCGAGCAGTACTTC. Its protein is CATKMLGGGRPLEQYF. This chain connects TRBV15 to TRBJ2-7; 8 bases match TRBD2. The germline V gene has CDR1 LNHNV and CDR2 YYDKDF (reference sequence). Trimming removed 7 bases from V and 6 bases from J; junction bases left unmatched: 17. This CDR3 has 16 residues.